The 11 T cell receptor beta chains below all came from one sample that was sequenced in a study of blood T cell repertoires in COVID-19 (dated by TCRdb to 2019 to 2021). The receptor library was made with the immunoSEQ multiplex PCR assay. Imported from immuneACCESS, the table was reduced by TCRdb to in-frame sequences with V and J called. These copies leave out some clones; in studies compared against another copy, an unresolved V gene accounts for under half, and the cause of the remainder is not known. The sample table records about 210,000 clones; about 92% of these occur just once. Of the sample, under 1.5% is held by the ten largest clones. The sample was peripheral blood. The source of these receptors is a man aged 25-40 years with acute or convalescent COVID-19.

The CDR3, as DNA: TGTGCCAGCAGGCTAGCGGGAGGTCAGAATGAGCAGTTCTTC. This gives the protein CASRLAGGQNEQFF. V and J are TRBV28 and TRBJ2-1; 11 bases are shared with TRBD2. This CDR3 has 14 residues. Germline V gives CDR1 MDHEN, CDR2 SYDVKM. The trim removed 6 bases at V and 7 bases at J, leaving 5 bases unmatched.

This chain connects TRBV6-5 to TRBJ2-3; 7 positions agree with TRBD2. This CDR3 has 16 amino acids. Trimming removed 0 bases from V and 2 bases from J; junction bases left unmatched: 5. The germline gives CDR1 MNHEY, CDR2 SVGAGI. The CDR3: CASSYSKAGYTDTQYF. Written as DNA, the CDR3 is TGTGCCAGCAGTTACTCAAAAGCGGGGTACACAGATACGCAGTATTTT.

This sequence joins TRBV4-1 and TRBJ2-5; 13 nucleotides line up with TRBD2. The CDR3 is made up of 16 amino acids. After removal of 5 bases from V and 5 bases from J, the junction contained 8 bases not matched to a gene. Germline CDR1 MGHRA, CDR2 YSYEKL. The CDR3 here is CASSYGLAGVRETQYF. As DNA, the CDR3 is TGCGCCAGCAGCTACGGACTAGCGGGAGTACGGGAGACCCAGTACTTC.

The J gene is TRBJ1-5, the V gene TRBV19; 7 nucleotides align to TRBD1. CDR3 length: 12 residues. Trimming cost V 8 bases and J 6 bases; bases outside gene matches: 4. Germline V lookup: CDR1 LNHDA, CDR2 SQIVND (reference sequence). In DNA, the CDR3 is TGTGCCAGTCGACAGGGCAGTCAGCCCCAGCATTTT. Protein sequence: CASRQGSQPQHF.

The rearrangement uses TRBV5-5 and TRBJ2-1; 8 positions match TRBD2. The CDR3 runs to 15 residues. The trim removed 2 bases at V and 3 bases at J, leaving 4 bases unmatched. Germline CDR1 is SGHKS and CDR2 is YYEKEE (reference sequence). DNA for the CDR3: TGTGCCAGCAGCTTTATACTAGCGGTCTACAATGAGCAGTTCTTC. Translating it yields CASSFILAVYNEQFF. The whole variable domain, filled in from reference TRBV5-5 and TRBJ2-1, reads DAGVTQSPTHLIKTRGQQVTLRCSPISGHKSVSWYQQVLGQGPQFIFQYYEKEERGRGNFPDRFSARQFPNYSSELNVNALLLGDSALYLCASSFILAVYNEQFFGPGTRLTVL.

This chain uses TRBV7-6 with TRBJ2-3, with TRBD1 matching 8 bases. J was trimmed by 2 bases and V by 5 bases; bases with no gene match: 6. Germline V lookup: CDR1 SGHVS, CDR2 FNYEAQ. This CDR3 contains 15 residues. The CDR3 loop reads CASSPQGGPTDTQYF. DNA of the CDR3: TGTGCCAGCAGCCCACAGGGGGGACCCACAGATACGCAGTATTTT.

The chain has TRBV7-9 and TRBJ2-1, with D tentatively TRBD1 (5 bases). The germline CDR1 and CDR2 sequences are SEHNR and FQNEAQ (reference sequence). V gave up 5 bases and J gave up 1 base, with 21 bases separating them. The CDR3 runs to 18 residues. The CDR3 is CASSKTDSTVISYNEQFF. CDR3 coding DNA: TGTGCCAGCAGCAAGACCGATTCGACAGTTATTTCCTACAATGAGCAGTTCTTC.

This chain uses TRBV12-5 with TRBJ2-5; 7 nucleotides align to TRBD1. The J segment lost 5 bases and the V segment lost 4 bases, leaving 10 bases of the junction unmatched. The CDR3 loop spans 15 amino acids. Germline CDR1 LGHNT, CDR2 FRNRAP. CDR3 bases: TGTGCTAGTGGTTCCGACTATAAGGGGGCGGAGACCCAGTACTTC. This sequence encodes CASGSDYKGAETQYF.

The genes are TRBV5-1 and TRBJ2-3; weak D call: TRBD2 (6 bases). The CDR3 runs 12 residues. Germline V gene sequence: CDR1 SGHRS, CDR2 YFSETQ. V was cut by 8 bases and J by 5 bases, with 12 bases left in between. In DNA form, the CDR3 reads TGCGCCAGTCGACTAGTCAAAGATACGCAGTATTTT. Protein sequence: CASRLVKDTQYF. The full variable domain, in which reference TRBV5-1 and TRBJ2-3 provide the parts outside the CDR3, is KAGVTQTPRYLIKTRGQQVTLSCSPISGHRSVSWYQQTPGQGLQFLFEYFSETQRNKGNFPGRFSGRQFSNSRSEMNVSTLELGDSALYLCASRLVKDTQYFGPGTRLTVL.

The rearrangement uses TRBV7-2 and TRBJ1-2, with 8 bases that match TRBD1. With V trimmed by 7 bases and J by 2 bases, 9 bases remained unmatched. Per the germline V gene, CDR1 is SGHTA and CDR2 is FQGNSA. The CDR3 totals 15 residues. The CDR3, as DNA: TGTGCCAGCATCCCCTGGACAGGGTACAACTATGGCTACACCTTC. As protein: CASIPWTGYNYGYTF.

The chain combines TRBV19 with TRBJ2-3; perhaps TRBD1 as D (6 bases). Trimming shortened V by 5 bases and J by 7 bases, and 16 bases separated the two germline ends. The CDR3 is 14 amino acids. Per the germline V gene, CDR1 is LNHDA and CDR2 is SQIVND (reference sequence). CDR3 coding DNA: TGTGCCAGTAGTCCCACTATGAGGGGGAATACGCAGTATTTT. Translating gives CASSPTMRGNTQYF.